Listed here are 15 T cell receptor beta chains from one sample, sequenced in a study of OX40 agonist ivuxolimab in advanced cancers. Assay used: immunoSEQ multiplex PCR; TCRdb lists only in-frame clones, some missing. The data contain around 63,000 clones, 70% to 90% of them seen just once; the ten biggest clones take up about 0.26%. The input for sequencing was CD4+ or CD8+ T cells sorted from blood, taken in a trial of the OX40 agonist ivuxolimab. All receptors come from an adult with an advanced solid tumor such as melanoma, head and neck, liver or kidney cancer.

The count of this clone is one. The chain couples TRBV5-1 to TRBJ2-7; the match to TRBD2 covers 7 bases. The CDR3 covers 14 residues. Germline V CDR1 and CDR2: SGHRS, YFSETQ. Trimming removed 4 bases from V and 3 bases from J; junction bases left unmatched: 7. The CDR3 spells CASSREGGIYEQYF. The CDR3 nucleotides are TGCGCCAGCAGCAGGGAGGGCGGAATCTACGAGCAGTACTTC. Based on the CDR3 plus reference TRBV5-1 and TRBJ2-7, the full variable domain is KAGVTQTPRYLIKTRGQQVTLSCSPISGHRSVSWYQQTPGQGLQFLFEYFSETQRNKGNFPGRFSGRQFSNSRSEMNVSTLELGDSALYLCASSREGGIYEQYFGPGTRLTVT.

This chain joins TRBV5-1 and TRBJ2-3, with 8 bases aligning to TRBD2. Per the germline V gene, CDR1 is SGHRS and CDR2 is YFSETQ. The CDR3 spans 16 residues. J lost 4 bases, V lost 0 bases, and 7 bases had no gene match. The CDR3 sequence: CASSLELSGRADTQYF. Here the CDR3 DNA reads TGCGCCAGCAGCTTGGAACTGAGCGGGAGAGCAGATACGCAGTATTTT. Supplemented by reference TRBV5-1 and TRBJ2-3, the full variable domain reads KAGVTQTPRYLIKTRGQQVTLSCSPISGHRSVSWYQQTPGQGLQFLFEYFSETQRNKGNFPGRFSGRQFSNSRSEMNVSTLELGDSALYLCASSLELSGRADTQYFGPGTRLTVL.

V usage is TRBV10-3 and J usage is TRBJ1-1; D remains ambiguous. CDR1 and CDR2 from the germline V gene are ENHRY and SYGVKD. This CDR3 comprises 13 residues. The V gene lost 6 bases and the J gene lost 3 bases, with 11 bases spanning the gap. The chain's CDR3 is CAISLQGDTEAFF. CDR3 coding DNA: TGTGCCATCAGCCTACAAGGAGACACTGAAGCTTTCTTT.

The V call is TRBV5-6, the J call TRBJ1-2; 7 bases align to TRBD1. Germline assignment: CDR1 SGHDT and CDR2 YYEEEE. The CDR3 loop spans 14 amino acids. V lost 0 bases to trimming and J lost 2 bases; unmatched junction nucleotides: 1. DNA of the CDR3: TGTGCCAGCAGCTTGGCGGGACAGAACTATGGCTACACCTTC. Protein: CASSLAGQNYGYTF.

This CDR3 reads CASSPRAGPQETQYF. CDR3 DNA: TGCGCCAGCAGCCCGCGGGCGGGACCCCAAGAGACCCAGTACTTC. The chain joins TRBV5-1 to TRBJ2-5; D may be TRBD2 (6 bases). This CDR3 has 15 residues. Trimming shortened V by 4 bases and J by 1 base, and 14 bases separated the two germline ends. Germline-derived CDR1 and CDR2 are SGHRS and YFSETQ.

This CDR3 reads CASSLGTSGRWETQYF. The DNA of the CDR3 is TGTGCCAGCAGCTTGGGGACTAGCGGGAGATGGGAGACCCAGTACTTC. The rearrangement joins TRBV5-4 to TRBJ2-5, with 13 bases that match TRBD2. V lost 0 bases, J lost 5 bases, and 4 bases stayed unmatched. Germline V gene lookup returns CDR1 SGHNT and CDR2 YYREEE (reference sequence). This CDR3 comprises 16 residues.

This clone came up once. The chain uses TRBV7-2 and TRBJ1-2; maybe TRBD1 (6 bases). The germline V gene encodes CDR1 SGHTA and CDR2 FQGNSA. The CDR3 contains 13 residues. V was clipped by 5 bases and J by 2 bases, with 9 bases between them. The CDR3 sequence is CASSQGQNYGYTF. Written as DNA, the CDR3 is TGTGCCAGCAGCCAAGGACAGAACTATGGCTACACCTTC.

The V and J genes are TRBV5-1 and TRBJ2-2; the match to TRBD2 covers 8 bases. This CDR3 is 19 amino acids long. The germline gives CDR1 SGHRS, CDR2 YFSETQ. Losses at the gene ends were 0 bases for V and 0 bases for J; bases not matched to a gene: 10. In DNA form, the CDR3 reads TGCGCCAGCAGCTTGGTTGGACTAGCAGAAGCAACGAACACCGGGGAGCTGTTTTTT. Protein: CASSLVGLAEATNTGELFF.

Remarks on this clone: Other DNA sequences in this sample translate to the same CDR3. J is TRBJ2-7 and V is TRBV11-2; no clear D. V lost 3 bases, J lost 0 bases, and 6 bases lay in between. The CDR3 is made up of 13 amino acids. CDR1 SGHAT and CDR2 FQNNGV come from the germline V gene. The CDR3 reads CASSFGSSYEQYF. The CDR3 DNA sequence: TGTGCCAGCAGCTTCGGGTCCTCCTACGAGCAGTACTTC.

The chain combines TRBV5-4 with TRBJ2-2; the D gene could be TRBD1 or TRBD2 (6 bases each). This CDR3 comprises 16 residues. V shed 0 bases and J shed 0 bases, with 9 bases lying between them. CDR1 is SGHNT and CDR2 is YYREEE in the germline V gene (reference sequence). The CDR3 reads CASSLVRGANTGELFF. In DNA, the CDR3 is TGTGCCAGCAGCTTGGTGAGGGGGGCGAACACCGGGGAGCTGTTTTTT. The whole variable domain, filled in from reference TRBV5-4 and TRBJ2-2, reads ETGVTQSPTHLIKTRGQQVTLRCSSQSGHNTVSWYQQALGQGPQFIFQYYREEENGRGNFPPRFSGLQFPNYSSELNVNALELDDSALYLCASSLVRGANTGELFFGEGSRLTVL.

This clone appeared a few times. The V gene is TRBV7-7, the J gene TRBJ2-3, with 8 bases fitting TRBD1. The CDR3 sequence is 19 residues long. Germline CDR1 and CDR2: SSHAT and FNYEAQ (reference sequence). Trimming cost V 4 bases and J 0 bases; bases outside gene matches: 15. CDR3 residues: CASSSPQGAKLSSTDTQYF. The CDR3 DNA reads as TGTGCCAGCAGCTCACCCCAGGGGGCCAAACTTTCTAGCACAGATACGCAGTATTTT. The variable domain in full, completed from reference TRBV7-7 and TRBJ2-3, reads GAGVSQSPRYKVTKRGQDVTLRCDPISSHATLYWYQQALGQGPEFLTYFNYEAQPDKSGLPSDRFSAERPEGSISTLTIQRTEQRDSAMYRCASSSPQGAKLSSTDTQYFGPGTRLTVL.

The V and J genes are TRBV7-6 and TRBJ2-5, with 8 bases lining up with TRBD1. Germline CDR1 reads SGHVS; CDR2 reads FNYEAQ. The CDR3 is 14 amino acids. V shed 2 bases, J shed 4 bases, and the junction held 3 bases outside the gene matches. CDR3 region: CASSLLTGAETQYF. For the CDR3, the DNA is TGTGCCAGCAGCTTATTGACAGGGGCAGAGACCCAGTACTTC.

This clone was counted once. V is TRBV18 and J is TRBJ2-2; TRBD1 aligns across 10 bases. With 4 bases clipped from V and 6 bases from J, the junction kept 2 bases outside the gene matches. The CDR3 runs 14 residues. Germline CDR1 reads KGHSH; CDR2 reads LQKENI. CDR3 in amino acids: CASSRQGAAGELFF. The CDR3 DNA follows: TGTGCCAGCTCACGACAGGGGGCAGCCGGGGAGCTGTTTTTT.

This sequence joins TRBV28 and TRBJ2-1; 7 bases align to TRBD2. V shed 5 bases, J shed 5 bases, and the junction held 9 bases outside the gene matches. This CDR3 spans 15 amino acids. Germline CDR1 is MDHEN and CDR2 is SYDVKM. This CDR3 is CASSVREINHNEQFF. The CDR3 DNA sequence: TGTGCCAGCAGTGTGCGGGAGATAAACCACAATGAGCAGTTCTTC.

V usage is TRBV28 and J usage is TRBJ2-3, with D perhaps matching TRBD1 (6 bases). CDR1 is MDHEN and CDR2 is SYDVKM in the germline V gene. This CDR3 spans 12 amino acids. Deletions cut 3 bases from V and 7 bases from J, with 8 bases between. This CDR3 is CASSFQGNTQYF. The CDR3 DNA sequence: TGTGCCAGCAGTTTCCAGGGGAATACGCAGTATTTT.